What follows are 15 T cell receptor beta chains derived from one specimen sequenced in a study of blood T cell repertoires in COVID-19. This table comes from immunoSEQ multiplex PCR, and its TCRdb copy is limited to in-frame clones, with some not included. The table has about 83,000 clones, under 80% seen once. Sequenced input: peripheral blood. These receptors originate from a woman older than 75 with active or convalescent COVID-19.

The chain uses TRBV5-6 and TRBJ1-6; 7 nucleotides align to TRBD1. The J segment lost 8 bases and the V segment lost 0 bases, leaving 17 bases of the junction unmatched. The CDR3 has 19 amino acids. Germline values: CDR1 SGHDT, CDR2 YYEEEE. CDR3 region: CASSLVGDSSRSGDSPLHF. The CDR3 nucleotides read TGTGCCAGCAGCTTGGTAGGGGACAGCTCTAGATCGGGAGATTCACCCCTCCACTTT.

With regard to this clone: An end of the junction does not agree with germline; a read error may underlie this. This chain connects TRBV10-1 to TRBJ2-3; perhaps TRBD2 as D (6 bases). Germline V gene lookup returns CDR1 WNHNN and CDR2 SYGVQD (reference sequence). The CDR3 is made up of 14 amino acids. Here the CDR3 reads CASSDGTPNDRQYF. CDR3 sequence (DNA): TGCGCCAGCAGTGATGGGACTCCAAATGATAGGCAGTATTTT.

V gene TRBV6-2 or TRBV6-3 combines with J gene TRBJ1-1; possibly TRBD1 for D (5 bases). CDR3 length: 13 amino acids. V was clipped by 4 bases and J by 1 base, with 7 bases between them. From germline, CDR1 is MNHEY and CDR2 SVGEGT. The CDR3 reads CASSSRANTEAFF. In DNA form, the CDR3 reads TGTGCCAGCAGTTCCAGGGCGAACACTGAAGCTTTCTTT.

V gene TRBV13 combines with J gene TRBJ1-1, with 7 bases fitting TRBD1. Per the germline V gene, CDR1 is PRHDT and CDR2 is FYEKMQ (reference sequence). There are 14 residues in the CDR3. J gave up 5 bases and V 5 bases, and 8 bases lay outside the gene matches. The CDR3 nucleotides read TGTGCCAGCAGCCCTGTTTCAGGGGGAACTGAAGCTTTCTTT. This encodes CASSPVSGGTEAFF.

V and J are TRBV30 and TRBJ2-4; 9 bases line up with TRBD1. Per the germline V gene, CDR1 is GTSNPN and CDR2 is SVGIG (reference sequence). V lost 3 bases and J lost 8; bases outside the gene matches: 8. CDR3 length: 14 amino acids. The CDR3 is CAWSMGQGTDIQYF. DNA for the CDR3: TGTGCCTGGAGCATGGGACAGGGAACCGACATTCAGTACTTC.

The rearrangement links TRBV5-6 to TRBJ2-2; D is possibly TRBD1 (6 bases). Germline CDR1 reads SGHDT; CDR2 reads YYEEEE. This CDR3 has 15 residues. Trimming cost V 4 bases and J 1 base, with 11 bases left between them. This chain's CDR3 is CASSPRDKNTGELFF. The CDR3 DNA follows: TGTGCCAGCAGCCCCCGGGACAAGAACACCGGGGAGCTGTTTTTT.

The genes are TRBV10-3 and TRBJ1-3; no firm D call. Germline-derived CDR1 and CDR2 are ENHRY and SYGVKD. CDR3 size: 16 residues. The ends were cut back, 0 bases at V and 0 bases at J, with 9 bases in the middle. The CDR3 bases are TGTGCCATCAGTGAGTCGGCGGAAACCTCTGGAAACACCATATATTTT. As protein: CAISESAETSGNTIYF.

The chain recombines TRBV2 with TRBJ2-1; D not resolved. This CDR3 has 14 amino acids. Germline CDR1 SNHLY, CDR2 FYNNEI. Between the trimmed V and J ends, which lost 3 bases and 0 bases, there was a span of 6 bases. The CDR3 DNA sequence: TGTGCCAGCAGTGATAGTCGCTCCTACAATGAGCAGTTCTTC. This sequence encodes CASSDSRSYNEQFF.

The chain uses TRBV7-6 and TRBJ2-7, with D possibly matching TRBD2 (5 bases). The CDR3 is 16 amino acids. Germline CDR1 is SGHVS and CDR2 is FNYEAQ. V lost 1 base and J 3 bases, leaving 16 bases between the germline ends. CDR3 protein: CASSLGVGLIGYEQYF. CDR3 DNA sequence: TGTGCCAGCAGCTTAGGGGTTGGACTCATAGGCTACGAGCAGTACTTC.

This chain links TRBV9 with TRBJ2-7, with 7 bases that match TRBD2. The CDR3 consists of 15 residues. J was trimmed by 0 bases and V by 0 bases; bases with no gene match: 3. Germline lookup yields CDR1 SGDLS and CDR2 YYNGEE. The CDR3 is CASSVGAGSSYEQYF. CDR3 nucleotides: TGTGCCAGCAGCGTAGGAGCGGGGAGCTCCTACGAGCAGTACTTC.

The chain recombines TRBV28 with TRBJ2-7, with 8 positions matching TRBD2. This CDR3 region has 11 residues. Germline CDR1 reads MDHEN; CDR2 reads SYDVKM. With 6 bases clipped from V and 6 bases from J, the junction kept 1 base outside the gene matches. The CDR3 nucleotides read TGTGCCAGCAGCCGGGGGGGCGAGCAGTACTTC. It encodes CASSRGGEQYF.

A remark on this clone: At one boundary the junction diverges from the germline segment, which might be a read error. Other DNA sequences in the sample encode the same CDR3. The chain links TRBV23-1 to TRBJ2-7; no reliable D call. TRBV23-1 is an ORF, and what it does is uncertain. The length of the CDR3 is 15 residues. The DNA of the CDR3 is TGTGCCAGCAGTCAAATTGGAGAGCACTGCCACGAGCAGTACTTC. Amino acid sequence: CASSQIGEHCHEQYF.

The J gene is TRBJ1-4, the V gene TRBV5-1; D is ambiguous. The CDR3 has 15 residues. Per the germline V gene, CDR1 is SGHRS and CDR2 is YFSETQ. V gave up 2 bases and J gave up 0 bases, with 8 bases separating them. In DNA, the CDR3 is TGCGCCAGCAGCTTAACAGCTGCAACTAATGAAAAACTGTTTTTT. Translating gives CASSLTAATNEKLFF. Drawing the rest from reference TRBV5-1 and TRBJ1-4, the complete variable domain is KAGVTQTPRYLIKTRGQQVTLSCSPISGHRSVSWYQQTPGQGLQFLFEYFSETQRNKGNFPGRFSGRQFSNSRSEMNVSTLELGDSALYLCASSLTAATNEKLFFGSGTQLSVL.

The chain is built from TRBV19 and TRBJ2-7; 10 bases agree with TRBD1. Germline V gene sequence: CDR1 LNHDA, CDR2 SQIVND (reference sequence). CDR3 length equals 15 residues. V gave up 4 bases and J gave up 3 bases; unmatched junction bases: 6. DNA for the CDR3: TGTGCCAGTAGTACGCTCGACAGGGGGCTCTACGAGCAGTACTTC. The encoded protein is CASSTLDRGLYEQYF.

The chain uses TRBV19 and TRBJ1-5; weak D call: TRBD1 (6 bases). The V gene lost 5 bases and the J gene lost 7 bases, with 12 bases spanning the gap. Germline V lookup: CDR1 LNHDA, CDR2 SQIVND (reference sequence). The CDR3 runs to 13 residues. CDR3 DNA: TGTGCCAGTAGTTTGGGGGCCAACCAGCCCCAGCATTTT. This codes for CASSLGANQPQHF.